Following are 3 T cell receptor beta chains from one sample sequenced in a study of T cell responses to AZD1222 COVID-19 vaccine. Assay used: immunoSEQ multiplex PCR; TCRdb lists only in-frame clones, some missing. Of some 80,000 clones listed, approximately 80% were seen once; the top ten hold 27%. Material: peripheral blood, obtained 28 days after the second dose of the MenACWY control vaccine. The receptors shown here come from an adult who received the MenACWY meningococcal vaccine as a control.

The CDR3 coding sequence is TGTGCCAGCAGCTTAATGGTTTCGAACACCGGGGAGCTGTTTTTT. Protein product: CASSLMVSNTGELFF. The V and J genes are TRBV7-9 and TRBJ2-2, with D hard to call. The CDR3 has 15 amino acids. Between the trimmed V and J ends, which lost 2 bases and 0 bases, there was a span of 7 bases. CDR1 SEHNR and CDR2 FQNEAQ come from the germline V gene (reference sequence).

This clone was seen a handful of times. In DNA, the CDR3 is TGTGCCAGCAGTCAGATCAATTCACCCCTCCACTTT. Its translation is CASSQINSPLHF. The rearrangement uses TRBV14 and TRBJ1-6; D gene ambiguous. Germline V gene sequence: CDR1 SGHDN, CDR2 FVKESK. This CDR3 comprises 12 residues. V lost 6 bases to trimming and J lost 7 bases, with 7 bases between them.

As DNA, the CDR3 is TGTGCCAGTTTCACAGGGCCTGGAAACACCATATATTTT. Amino acid sequence: CASFTGPGNTIYF. The chain is built from TRBV2 and TRBJ1-3; possibly TRBD1 for D (6 bases). Germline V lookup: CDR1 SNHLY, CDR2 FYNNEI. The CDR3 totals 13 residues. V lost 9 bases and J 2 bases, leaving 11 bases between the germline ends.